Shown below are 8 T cell receptor beta chains from a single sample sequenced in a study of patients and donors after allogeneic stem cell transplantation. In TCRdb, the RT-PCR reads were re-called with MiXCR into one record per CDR3 protein. Of 920,000 or so distinct CDR3 sequences in the sample, about a sixth were seen once. The sequenced sample consisted of blood, either unsorted or a sorted T cell fraction (not recorded which). The receptors stem from a human donor who was either an allogeneic HSCT recipient or a stem cell or donor lymphocyte infusion donor (not recorded which). It is not recorded whose cells these are; they may come from a transplant donor.

In nucleotides, the CDR3 is TGTGCCAGCAGTCGGGACAGCATCTCTGGAAACACCATATATTTT. Its protein is CASSRDSISGNTIYF. The rearrangement links TRBV12-3 or TRBV12-4 to TRBJ1-3, with 7 positions matching TRBD1. The CDR3 is 15 residues long. V lost 5 bases and J lost 0; bases outside the gene matches: 4.

The chain uses TRBV7-8 and TRBJ2-1, with 8 positions matching TRBD1. Per germline, CDR1 SGHVS and CDR2 FQNEAQ. There are 17 residues in the CDR3. V dropped 1 base and J dropped 7; count of bases not matched to a gene: 12. The DNA of the CDR3 is TGTGCCAGCAGCTTAGGGCGCCGCGGACAGGGAAGGAATGAGCAGTTCTTC. It yields the protein CASSLGRRGQGRNEQFF.

At least ten counts were recorded for this clonotype. The V gene is TRBV12-3 or TRBV12-4, the J gene TRBJ2-7; the D is unclear. V lost 4 bases and J 8 bases, leaving 15 bases between the germline ends. The CDR3 runs to 13 residues. The CDR3 spells CASSYPTRAKQYF. CDR3 in DNA: TGTGCCAGCAGTTACCCCACCCGGGCCAAGCAGTACTTC.

Written as DNA, the CDR3 is TGTGCCAGCAGTAACCCGGGACAGGGGTCGAATGAGCAGTTCTTC. As protein: CASSNPGQGSNEQFF. The J gene is TRBJ2-1, the V gene TRBV12-3 or TRBV12-4; 10 nucleotides align to TRBD1. The CDR3 runs to 15 residues. V lost 5 bases to trimming and J lost 7 bases; unmatched junction nucleotides: 8.

The chain carries TRBV12-5 and TRBJ2-1; TRBD2 aligns across 11 bases. Germline V gene lookup returns CDR1 LGHNT and CDR2 FRNRAP. Trimming cost V 8 bases and J 6 bases; bases outside gene matches: 9. The CDR3 is made up of 15 amino acids. CDR3 bases: TGTGCTAGTAGGATAGCGGGGGGGCCCAGCAATGAGCAGTTCTTC. Amino acids: CASRIAGGPSNEQFF.

With respect to this clonotype: A much larger clone sits a single nucleotide away, making a read error possible. The chain combines TRBV15 with TRBJ1-5; a weak D match, TRBD1 (5 bases). CDR1 and CDR2 (germline): LNHNV, YYDKDF (reference sequence). Deletions cut 6 bases from V and 1 base from J, with 7 bases between. This CDR3 spans 13 amino acids. DNA for the CDR3: TGTGCCACCAGGCAGGGAAGCAATCAGCCCCAGCATTTT. Amino acids: CATRQGSNQPQHF.

This clonotype appeared a few times. The V call is TRBV6-1, the J call TRBJ2-1; TRBD2 matches at 7 bases. V shed 4 bases, J shed 0 bases, and the junction held 3 bases outside the gene matches. Germline V gene sequence: CDR1 MNHNS, CDR2 SASEGT. There are 15 residues in the CDR3. The CDR3 DNA follows: TGTGCCAGCAGTGGAGCGGGGAGCTCCTACAATGAGCAGTTCTTC. It specifies CASSGAGSSYNEQFF.

In this sample, this clonotype turned up a few times. The chain combines TRBV12-5 with TRBJ2-3; 7 positions agree with TRBD2. This CDR3 has 13 residues. The germline gives CDR1 LGHNT, CDR2 FRNRAP. Losses at the gene ends were 3 bases for V and 6 bases for J; bases not matched to a gene: 3. This CDR3 reads CASGFDGGDTQYF. DNA for the CDR3: TGTGCTAGTGGTTTTGACGGGGGGGATACGCAGTATTTT.